Shown below are 2 T cell receptor beta chains from a single sample sequenced in a study of brain T cells in children with intractable seizures. Sequencing used immunoSEQ multiplex PCR; TCRdb keeps in-frame clones, though not all of them. The table has about 64,000 clones, more than 95% seen once. Sequences were derived from peripheral blood, sampled at surgery. The receptors come from a boy younger than two with focal cortical dysplasia and intractable seizures.

The chain uses TRBV4-1 and TRBJ2-7; D unclear. Per germline, CDR1 MGHRA and CDR2 YSYEKL. V gave up 1 base and J gave up 2 bases, with 15 bases separating them. The length of the CDR3 is 16 residues. The CDR3 DNA is TGCGCCAGCAGCCAAGTACTTGGCGGTGGAACCTACGAGCAGTACTTC. It is translated as CASSQVLGGGTYEQYF.

The chain is built from TRBV11-2 and TRBJ2-6, with TRBD1 identical over 10 bases. V shed 2 bases and J 0 bases; nucleotides not matched to a gene: 7. The CDR3 spans 19 residues. Per germline, CDR1 SGHAT and CDR2 FQNNGV. Written as DNA, the CDR3 is TGTGCCAGCAGCTTACGGGACGGACAGGGGGTCTCTGGGGCCAACGTCCTGACTTTC. Translating gives CASSLRDGQGVSGANVLTF. Filled out from reference TRBV11-2 and TRBJ2-6, the complete variable domain reads EAGVAQSPRYKIIEKRQSVAFWCNPISGHATLYWYQQILGQGPKLLIQFQNNGVVDDSQLPKDRFSAERLKGVDSTLKIQPAKLEDSAVYLCASSLRDGQGVSGANVLTFGAGSRLTVL.